The rows below give T cell receptor beta chains drawn from one sample of a study of CD8+ T cells in alopecia areata. Assay used: immunoSEQ multiplex PCR; TCRdb lists only in-frame clones, some missing. The table records about 190,000 clones, 50% to 60% of them present only once. This material consisted of CD4+ T cells sorted from blood, taken at week 4, from a patient treated with tofacitinib. The source of these receptors is a human donor with alopecia areata. Both conserved end residues are part of each CDR3. A D gene is named only where the DNA matches it firmly. Only some rows state a clone size, as once, few, many or a class for expanded clones.

>TRBJ2-7|TRBV29-1|NA|NA
TGCAGCGTTGTCTCGAATGGTAGGAACGAGCAGTACTTC
CSVVSNGRNEQYF
>TRBJ1-5|TRBV27|NA|NA
TGTGCCAGCAGTACAAGGTCCCTGGGGGGAATGCATCAGCCCCAGCATTTT
CASSTRSLGGMHQPQHF
>TRBJ1-2|TRBV4-3|NA|NA
TGCGCCAGCAGCCAAGATTATCATGGTCCTGGCTACACCTTC
CASSQDYHGPGYTF
>TRBJ2-3|TRBV25-1|NA|NA
TGTGCCAGCAGTGAATTGGACAGACCCACAGATACGCAGTATTTT
CASSELDRPTDTQYF
>TRBJ2-1|TRBV23-1|few|NA
TGCGCCAGCAGTCAAATCGGGGCGGAGATCGCTGAGCAGTTCTTC
CASSQIGAEIAEQFF
>TRBJ1-1|TRBV5-1|NA|TRBD1
TGCGCCAGCAGCTCCTTGACAGGGGTGAACACTGAAGCTTTCTTT
CASSSLTGVNTEAFF
>TRBJ2-7|TRBV10-3|NA|NA
TGTGCCATCAGTTCCAACTACGAGCAGTACTTC
CAISSNYEQYF
>TRBJ1-3|TRBV30|few|NA
TGTGCCTGGGCGGCGGGGCGCTCTGGAAACACCATATATTTT
CAWAAGRSGNTIYF
>TRBJ2-5|TRBV6-5|NA|NA
TGTGCCAGCAGGACTAGTCAAGAGACCCAGTACTTC
CASRTSQETQYF
>TRBJ2-5|TRBV28|once|NA
TGTGCCACTCGGAATGAAGAGACCCAGTACTTC
CATRNEETQYF
>TRBJ2-5|TRBV29-1|NA|NA
TGCAGCGTTGACGCAGGGAGGGAGACCCAGTACTTC
CSVDAGRETQYF
>TRBJ1-5|TRBV10-2|NA|NA
TGCGCCAGCAGTGAGTCCAGCGGGTACAATCAGCCCCAGCATTTT
CASSESSGYNQPQHF
>TRBJ1-2|TRBV9|NA|NA
TGTGCCAGCAGCCCCACCCGGGCTAGCCGAGGCTACACCTTC
CASSPTRASRGYTF
>TRBJ2-7|TRBV27|NA|NA
TGTGCCAGCAATTCGGTTAGCCGGGCTATGTCTGGCGAGCAGTACTTC
CASNSVSRAMSGEQYF
>TRBJ2-5|TRBV30|NA|NA
TGTGCCTGGAGTGTAGGTGGCGAGACCCAGTACTTC
CAWSVGGETQYF
>TRBJ2-2|TRBV6-5|NA|NA
TGTGCCAGCGCGGAGGGGGCCGGGGAGCTGTTTTTT
CASAEGAGELFF
>TRBJ1-1|TRBV5-1|NA|NA
TGCGCCAGCAGCCCCCAAGGCTACTCAGTTGAAGCTTTCTTT
CASSPQGYSVEAFF
>TRBJ1-2|TRBV7-2|NA|TRBD1
TGTGCCAGCAGCTTGACGGGACAGACGGGCTACACCTTC
CASSLTGQTGYTF
>TRBJ2-7|TRBV5-1|NA|NA
TGCGCCAGCAGCTTGGTAGGGGACGAGCAGTACTTC
CASSLVGDEQYF
>TRBJ2-5|TRBV15|NA|NA
TGTGCCACCAGCACGCCCTACCAAGAGACCCAGTACTTC
CATSTPYQETQYF
>TRBJ2-7|TRBV4-2|NA|TRBD2
TGTGCCAGCAGCCAAGATCGCGGGAGAGCCTACGAGCAGTACTTC
CASSQDRGRAYEQYF
>TRBJ2-7|TRBV6-5|NA|TRBD1
TGTGCCAGCAGTTACCTCGGACAGGCCCTCTACGAGCAGTACTTC
CASSYLGQALYEQYF
>TRBJ2-1|TRBV19|few|TRBD1
TGTGCCAGTAGTTGGTCCGGGACAGGGAGTCGTGTTGAGCAGTTCTTC
CASSWSGTGSRVEQFF
>TRBJ1-5|TRBV19|NA|NA
TGTGCCAGCCGGGACAATTTAGATCAGCCCCAGCATTTT
CASRDNLDQPQHF
>TRBJ2-1|TRBV9|few|TRBD2
TGTGCCAGCAGCGGAGCTGGCACTAGCGGTAACAATGAGCAGTTCTTC
CASSGAGTSGNNEQFF
>TRBJ1-5|TRBV30|few|NA
TGTGCCCGGGGAGGGCAGCCTAATCAGCCCCAGCATTTT
CARGGQPNQPQHF
>TRBJ2-1|TRBV2|medium-sized|NA
TGTGCCAGCAGTTTTGCAGTGGGTGAGCAGTTCTTC
CASSFAVGEQFF
>TRBJ2-5|TRBV5-1|NA|NA
TGCGCCAGCAGCCCCCTCGGGAAGACCCAGTACTTC
CASSPLGKTQYF
>TRBJ1-1|TRBV7-9|few|TRBD1
TGTGCCAGCAGCTCACGGACAGGGAACACTGAAGCTTTCTTT
CASSSRTGNTEAFF
>TRBJ2-1|TRBV4-3|NA|NA
TGCGCCAGCAGCCAAGGTCGGGGCCAGACTGAGCAGTTCTTC
CASSQGRGQTEQFF
>TRBJ1-1|TRBV30|once|NA
TGTGCCTGGAAGGGTATTGTTGGGGGATACACTGAAGCTTTCTTT
CAWKGIVGGYTEAFF
>TRBJ2-7|TRBV30|once|TRBD2
TGTGCCTCAACTCGGGACGGACGGAGCCTTAGCGGGTTCTACGAGCAGTACTTC
CASTRDGRSLSGFYEQYF
>TRBJ2-3|TRBV29-1|once|NA
TGCAGCGTTGAAGATAGGTTAGGGGGGAGAAGCACAGATACGCAGTATTTT
CSVEDRLGGRSTDTQYF
>TRBJ2-7|TRBV15|NA|NA
TGTGCCACCAGCAGAGATTGGGGACATGGCTACGAGCAGTACTTC
CATSRDWGHGYEQYF
>TRBJ1-1|TRBV29-1|once|NA
TGCAGCTCCTCCAGGCCGGGACCCCATTTCTTT
CSSSRPGPHFF
>TRBJ1-2|TRBV9|NA|TRBD1
TGTGCCAGCAGCGTACCAGGGGGCCGAGGCTACACCTTC
CASSVPGGRGYTF
>TRBJ2-3|TRBV6-5|NA|TRBD2
TGTGCCAGCGCTCGACTAGCGGGAGGGAGGGATACGCAGTATTTT
CASARLAGGRDTQYF
>TRBJ2-7|TRBV15|NA|TRBD1
TGTGCCACCAGCAACGGACAGGGGGCAATGGAGCAGTACTTC
CATSNGQGAMEQYF
>TRBJ2-7|TRBV25-1|few|NA
TGTGCCAGCAGTGAATGGGTCGGAGGGTCGAAGTACTTC
CASSEWVGGSKYF
>TRBJ1-2|TRBV18|NA|TRBD1
TGTGCCAGCTCACCACCCTCCCAGGGGGCGGGTGGCTACACCTTC
CASSPPSQGAGGYTF
>TRBJ2-5|TRBV7-2|NA|NA
TGTGCCAGCAGCTTCCATAGCAATTGGGGGGAGACCCAGTACTTC
CASSFHSNWGETQYF
>TRBJ1-1|TRBV6-1|NA|NA
TGTGCCAGTGGAAGGCCTGAAGCTTTCTTT
CASGRPEAFF
>TRBJ2-3|TRBV7-2|few|NA
TGTGCCAGCAGGCTCTGGGGGAGCCTGCCAGATACGCAGTATTTT
CASRLWGSLPDTQYF
>TRBJ2-6|TRBV5-1|few|TRBD2
TGCGCCAGCAGCCTCAAACTTTTAGCGGGTATGAACTCTGGGGCCAACGTCCTGACTTTC
CASSLKLLAGMNSGANVLTF
>TRBJ2-3|TRBV29-1|few|TRBD2
TGCAGCGTTGTGGGACTAGTGACAGATACGCAGTATTTT
CSVVGLVTDTQYF
>TRBJ2-5|TRBV6-6|NA|NA
TGTGCCAGCAGGTCCGCTTTTGTAGAGACCCAGTACTTC
CASRSAFVETQYF
>TRBJ2-7|TRBV27|NA|TRBD2
TGTGCCAGCAGACCCGGGACTAGCGGGAGTCGCCCATCCTACGAGCAGTACTTC
CASRPGTSGSRPSYEQYF
>TRBJ2-3|TRBV29-1|few|NA
TGCAGCGTTGAAGTAGTGGATACGCAGTATTTT
CSVEVVDTQYF
>TRBJ2-7|TRBV29-1|NA|TRBD1
TGCAGCGTTGGGCGACAGGGGTCGAGCGAGCAGTACTTC
CSVGRQGSSEQYF
>TRBJ2-4|TRBV28|NA|TRBD1
TGTGCCAGTAGTTCCCTGGACAGGGGCGAAAACATTCAGTACTTC
CASSSLDRGENIQYF
>TRBJ2-5|TRBV5-1|NA|NA
TGCGCCAGCAGCTTGTCGGCAGGGGAAGAGACCCAGTACTTC
CASSLSAGEETQYF
>TRBJ2-4|TRBV29-1|NA|NA
TGCAGCGTTGACACAGGTCCCAAAAACATTCAGTACTTC
CSVDTGPKNIQYF
>TRBJ2-1|TRBV29-1|NA|TRBD2
TGCAGCGAGATTAGCGGGAGGGCCTACAATGAGCAGTTCTTC
CSEISGRAYNEQFF
>TRBJ1-2|TRBV30|NA|NA
TGTGCCTGGAGTGTATGGGGTGGAGGCTACACCTTC
CAWSVWGGGYTF